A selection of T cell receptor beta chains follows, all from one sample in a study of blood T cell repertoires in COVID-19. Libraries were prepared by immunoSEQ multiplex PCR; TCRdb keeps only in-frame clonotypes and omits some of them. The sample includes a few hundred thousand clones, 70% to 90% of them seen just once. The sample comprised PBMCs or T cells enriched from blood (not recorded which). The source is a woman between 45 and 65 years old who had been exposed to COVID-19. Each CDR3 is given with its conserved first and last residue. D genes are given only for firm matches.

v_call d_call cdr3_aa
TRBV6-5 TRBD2 CASSYRGVNTGELFF
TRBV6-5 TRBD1 CASSLRTGDTEAFF
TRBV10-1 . CASSDSPYEQYF
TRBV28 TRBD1 CASRDRGEGYTF
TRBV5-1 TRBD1 CASSPTGVPRAYNEQFF
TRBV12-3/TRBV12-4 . CASSLGRGYGYTF
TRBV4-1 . CASSQGGATNEKLFF
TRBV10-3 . CAINLQGSRYGYTF
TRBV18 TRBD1 CASSPGQNNSPLHF
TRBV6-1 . CASSEDWNSPLHF
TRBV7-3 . CASSLWGQKTPEAFF
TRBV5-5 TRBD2 CASSFGLGASYEQYF
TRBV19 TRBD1 CASTPDRAGDTEAFF
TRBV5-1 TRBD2 CASSSTSGQSYEQYF
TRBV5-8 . CASSRTDKKLFF
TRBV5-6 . CASSLRLDRTGLYGYTF
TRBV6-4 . CASSDSWRGELFF
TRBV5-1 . CASRLNQATGELFF
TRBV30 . CAWSPQVYGYTF
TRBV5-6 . CASSFSTAYEQYF
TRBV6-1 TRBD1 CASSETDRVRGYTF
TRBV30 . CAWSHLPQGLTYEQYF
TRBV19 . CASGVSRMGTIYF
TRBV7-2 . CASSLDQKSNQPQHF
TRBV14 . CASSQVRGNEQYF
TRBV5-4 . CASSFQDNEQFF
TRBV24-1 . CATSDSGDAEAFF
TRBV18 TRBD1 CASSPDRVGEQYF
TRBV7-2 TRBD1 CASSPGTGGLRNQPQHF
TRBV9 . CASSVGGGDRGYTF
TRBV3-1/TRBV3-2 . CASSQAGGVEAFF
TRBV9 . CASSVGGHPNTGELFF
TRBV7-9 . CASSLTGPNTEAFF
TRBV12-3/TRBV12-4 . CASCSGSGNTIYF
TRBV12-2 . CASRLAGPRTGSRDTEAFF
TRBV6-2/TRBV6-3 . CASSTEAAPPIYEQYF
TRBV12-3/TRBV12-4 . CASSLLGGAFF
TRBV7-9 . CASSSIAAGTQYF
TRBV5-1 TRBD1 CASSPGQGGYEQYF
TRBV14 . CASSPDTWGGRVYEQYF
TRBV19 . CASSNLDSSEQYF
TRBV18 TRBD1 CASSPTGQQSNQPQHF
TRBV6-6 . CASSYSPTRLNEKLFF
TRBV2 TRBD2 CASSRGGAETQYF
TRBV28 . CASSREFINQPQHF
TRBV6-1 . CASSEGTYYEQYF
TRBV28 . CASWEGVLDTEAFF
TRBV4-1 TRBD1 CASSQAPGGGSPLHF
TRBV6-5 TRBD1 CASSWDSSNEKLFF
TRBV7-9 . CASSSTTGPFYGYTF
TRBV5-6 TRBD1 CASSLGYWGQGRSEAFF
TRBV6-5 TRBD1 CASSFNRQGLTEAFF
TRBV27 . CASSLQGGYNSPLHF
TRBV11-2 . CASSSTPRGPNYGYTF